The rows below give T cell receptor beta chains drawn from one sample of a study of cytomegalovirus exposure and HLA in healthy donors. Sequencing used immunoSEQ multiplex PCR; TCRdb keeps in-frame clones, though not all of them. The sample carries about 160,000 clones, about 80% recorded once. The sequenced sample consisted of PBMCs. These receptors were taken from a man aged 18 to 29 in good health and CMV-seropositive. Each CDR3 is given with its conserved first and last residue. The D gene is left open where the match is weak. Clone size is not always given. Where it is, it says once, few, many or a class for expanded clones.

TRBV28,-,TRBD2,TRBJ2-5,TGTGCCAGCAGGTTTAGGGGACTAGCGGGACCCCAGACCCAGTACTTC,CASRFRGLAGPQTQYF
TRBV4-3,-,TRBD2,TRBJ2-7,TGCGCCAGCAGCCAAGGGGGACTAGCGGTTCGTGAGCAGTACTTC,CASSQGGLAVREQYF
TRBV18,-,TRBD1,TRBJ2-3,TGTGCCAGCTCACCACCAGGGGGCCGGGGAGATACGCAGTATTTT,CASSPPGGRGDTQYF
TRBV28,once,-,TRBJ1-1,TGTGCCAGCAGTTCCCAAGACACCAGGGAAGGCGGTTTGGAGGCTTTCTTT,CASSSQDTREGGLEAFF
TRBV4-3,once,TRBD2,TRBJ2-7,TGCGCCAGCAGCCAAGATCGGGGAGGGGCCTACGAGCAGTACTTC,CASSQDRGGAYEQYF
TRBV5-1,few,-,TRBJ1-2,TGCGCCAGCAGCTTGTCCGGGGATGGCTACACCTTC,CASSLSGDGYTF
TRBV12-5,-,-,TRBJ2-5,TGTGCTAGCACCTCAACTAGTGGGGGGATCCAAGAGACCCAGTACTTC,CASTSTSGGIQETQYF
TRBV28,-,-,TRBJ1-5,TGTGCCACCCTTTTGGGGGGACCCTGGCAGCCCCAGCATTTT,CATLLGGPWQPQHF
TRBV30,-,-,TRBJ2-3,TGTGCCTGGAGTAGGGGAGGGGGTACAGATACGCAGTATTTT,CAWSRGGGTDTQYF
TRBV10-3,-,TRBD1,TRBJ2-3,TGTGCCATCACAGAGGGGGCCGATCCTAGCACAGATACGCAGTATTTT,CAITEGADPSTDTQYF
TRBV4-2,few,-,TRBJ2-6,TGTGCCAGCAGCCCACTGGAGGGCTCTGGGGCCAACGTCCTGACTTTC,CASSPLEGSGANVLTF
TRBV11-2,-,-,TRBJ2-1,TGTGCCAGCAGCTTAGATCCGGGGAGCTCCTACAATGAGCAGTTCTTC,CASSLDPGSSYNEQFF
TRBV29-1,-,-,TRBJ1-1,TGCAGCGTTGAACAAAACACTGAAGCTTTCTTT,CSVEQNTEAFF
TRBV18,-,-,TRBJ1-1,TGTGCCAGCTCACCACCGACTCGGGTCTGGGTGAACACTGAAGCTTTCTTT,CASSPPTRVWVNTEAFF
TRBV4-2,-,-,TRBJ1-5,TGTGCCAGCAGCCAACAGTCCCCTTCGGGGGTCCAGCCCCAGCATTTT,CASSQQSPSGVQPQHF
TRBV13,-,-,TRBJ2-4,TGTGCCAGCAGCTCGAGAGGAGATTTAGCCAAAAACATTCAGTACTTC,CASSSRGDLAKNIQYF
TRBV6-5,-,-,TRBJ2-7,TGTGCCAGCAGACGGACAGCTGCAACCCCCTACGAGCAGTACTTC,CASRRTAATPYEQYF